This T cell receptor (beta chain) was recorded in a study of blood T cell repertoires in COVID-19. Study summary: Samples came from the United States, Italy and Spain, spanning acute and convalescent COVID-19. The analysed material was cDNA or gDNA that came from T cells, B-cell-depleted T cells, or PBMCs.

Germline loops: CDR1 MDHEN, CDR2 SYDVKM. V shed 4 bases and J 5 bases; nucleotides not matched to a gene: 3. The CDR3 runs 13 residues. Per the original methods: Reference gene primer amplification gave estimated nucleated cell counts. Assay: immunoSEQ multiplex PCR; the TCRdb copy retains only in-frame clones and omits some. V, J and clone size are those of that table, while D and trimming were read from the DNA. The top ten hold 0.95% to 1.3% of the sample, which has fewer than 300,000 clones, roughly 90% seen once. The chain uses TRBV28 and TRBJ2-3; 7 bases match TRBD2. This receptor was obtained from a woman aged 25 to 39 who had recovered from COVID-19. The source material was PBMCs or T cells enriched from blood (not recorded which). CDR3 amino acids: CASSWGLLDTQYF. For the CDR3, the DNA is TGTGCCAGCAGTTGGGGACTACTAGATACGCAGTATTTT.